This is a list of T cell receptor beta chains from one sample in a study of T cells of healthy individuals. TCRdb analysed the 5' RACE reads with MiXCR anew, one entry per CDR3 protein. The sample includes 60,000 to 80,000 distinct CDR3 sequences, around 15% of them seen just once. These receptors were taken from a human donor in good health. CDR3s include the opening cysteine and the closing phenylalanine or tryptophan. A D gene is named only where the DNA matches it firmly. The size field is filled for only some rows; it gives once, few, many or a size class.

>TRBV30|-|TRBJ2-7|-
TGTGCCTGGAAAGCCCCGAGAGGCGAATACGAGCAGTACTTC
CAWKAPRGEYEQYF
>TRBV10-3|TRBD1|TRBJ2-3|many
TGTGCCATCAGTGGGACCCAGGGGGCAGCAGATACGCAGTATTTT
CAISGTQGAADTQYF
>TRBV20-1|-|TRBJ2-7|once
TGCAGTGCTAGCCAACTCCCAGGGGATGCAAACGAGCAGTACTTC
CSASQLPGDANEQYF
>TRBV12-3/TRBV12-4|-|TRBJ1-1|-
TGTGCCAGCAGTCCCAGCCTACACGCTTTCTTT
CASSPSLHAFF
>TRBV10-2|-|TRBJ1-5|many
TGCGCCAGCAGCACCAGCAATCAGCCCCAGCATTTT
CASSTSNQPQHF
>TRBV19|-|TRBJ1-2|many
TGTGCCAGTAGCCAGACTGGGGGCGGCTATGGCTACACCTTC
CASSQTGGGYGYTF
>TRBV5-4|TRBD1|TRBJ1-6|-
TGTGCCAGCAGCTACCTTGGACAGGGTCAGAACTCCTATAATTCACCCCTCCACTTT
CASSYLGQGQNSYNSPLHF
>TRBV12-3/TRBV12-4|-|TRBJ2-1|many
TGTGCCAGCAGTTTAGGCGGACTTAAGGATGAGCAGTTCTTC
CASSLGGLKDEQFF
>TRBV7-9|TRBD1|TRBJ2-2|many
TGTGCCAGCAGCCCCTCGGGACAGGGGTACACCGGGGAGCTGTTTTTT
CASSPSGQGYTGELFF
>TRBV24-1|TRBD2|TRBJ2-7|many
TGTGCCACCAGTGAGACGACTAGCGCCTACGAGCAGTACTTC
CATSETTSAYEQYF
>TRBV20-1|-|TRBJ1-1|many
TGCAGTGCTGCCCCCCCAGTCATGAACACTGAAGCTTTCTTT
CSAAPPVMNTEAFF
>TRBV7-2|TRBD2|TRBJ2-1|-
TGTGCCAGCACCTCGACTAGCGGGTACAATGAGCAGTTCTTC
CASTSTSGYNEQFF
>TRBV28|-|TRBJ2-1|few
TGTGCCAGCAGTTCTGCCCCGGATAGTGCCTACAATGAGCAGTTCTTC
CASSSAPDSAYNEQFF
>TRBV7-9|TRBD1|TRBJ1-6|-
TGTGCCAGCAGCTTTATGGACAGGGGCTACTCACCCCTCCACTTT
CASSFMDRGYSPLHF
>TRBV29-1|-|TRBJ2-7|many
TGCAGCGTTATCCGCACTGGGGGGATCTACGAGCAGTACTTC
CSVIRTGGIYEQYF
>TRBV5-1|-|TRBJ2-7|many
TGCGCCAGCAGTTGGGGCTACGAGCAGTACTTC
CASSWGYEQYF
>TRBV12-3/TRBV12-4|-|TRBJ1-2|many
TGTGCCAGCAGGCCAACGGGGGGAACCAGCTACACCTTC
CASRPTGGTSYTF
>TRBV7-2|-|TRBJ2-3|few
TGTGCCAGCAGCTTAGGTCGGGGAAGCACAGATACGCAGTATTTT
CASSLGRGSTDTQYF
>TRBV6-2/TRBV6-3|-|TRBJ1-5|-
TGTGCCAGCAGTTACTCGATGGGAGGTCAGCCCCAGCATTTT
CASSYSMGGQPQHF
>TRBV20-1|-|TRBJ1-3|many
TGCAGTGCTAGAGCCGAGACAGTCTCTGGAAACACCATATATTTT
CSARAETVSGNTIYF
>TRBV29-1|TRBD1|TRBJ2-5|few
TGCAGCGTTGGGGACAGGGGCCTTGGGGAGACCCAGTACTTC
CSVGDRGLGETQYF
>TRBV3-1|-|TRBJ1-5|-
TGTGCCAGCAGCCTCAACCTGCAGGGCAAGGACCAGCATTTT
CASSLNLQGKDQHF
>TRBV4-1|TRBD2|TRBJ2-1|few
TGCGCCAGCAGCCTAGGGGCTAGCGGGGGATACAATGAGCAGTTCTTC
CASSLGASGGYNEQFF
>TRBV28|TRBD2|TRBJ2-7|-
TGTGCCAGCAGCCCTACTAGCGGGAGCGGCGAGCAGTACTTC
CASSPTSGSGEQYF
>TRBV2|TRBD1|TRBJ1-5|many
TGTGCCAGCGGATCGACAGGGATCCGCAATCAGCCCCAGCATTTT
CASGSTGIRNQPQHF
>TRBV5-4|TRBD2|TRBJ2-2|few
TGTGCCAGCAGCTTGGGTAGCGGGAGACGTACCGGGGAGCTGTTTTTT
CASSLGSGRRTGELFF
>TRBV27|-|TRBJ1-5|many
TGTGCCAGCAGCAAACAAGACGGGAGCAATCAGCCCCAGCATTTT
CASSKQDGSNQPQHF